This T cell receptor (beta chain) was sequenced during a study of human T cells and chemical hapten exposure. Individual cDNA molecules in this library carried unique molecular identifiers. TCRdb re-derived calls from the RACE reads in MiXCR, one entry per CDR3 protein. Of 40,000 to 65,000 distinct CDR3 sequences in the sample, about 10% were seen once. This sample's time point: patch test 1, 2 weeks after DPC sensitization. The treatment: therapeutic diphenylcyclopropenone sensitization with weekly scalp DPC. RNA extraction used unfractionated whole blood as the source of total RNA. Donation of samples came from alopecia patients who were 18 to 70 years old and suitable for DPC. The table lists this clonotype with many counts. Germline V lookup: CDR1 MNHEY, CDR2 SMNVEV (reference sequence). Trimming stripped 5 bases from V and 8 bases from J, with 9 bases between. The CDR3 is made up of 11 amino acids.

This sequence originates from a middle-aged woman with alopecia areata. Some clones in this sample may be carry-over from other donors' samples. The J gene is TRBJ1-2, the V gene TRBV27; D may be TRBD1 (6 bases). The sequencing here drew on whole blood, taken in connection with sensitization to the hapten diphenylcyclopropenone (DPC). DNA of the CDR3: TGTGCCAGCAGTACGGGGGGCGGCTACACCTTC. This translates into CASSTGGGYTF.